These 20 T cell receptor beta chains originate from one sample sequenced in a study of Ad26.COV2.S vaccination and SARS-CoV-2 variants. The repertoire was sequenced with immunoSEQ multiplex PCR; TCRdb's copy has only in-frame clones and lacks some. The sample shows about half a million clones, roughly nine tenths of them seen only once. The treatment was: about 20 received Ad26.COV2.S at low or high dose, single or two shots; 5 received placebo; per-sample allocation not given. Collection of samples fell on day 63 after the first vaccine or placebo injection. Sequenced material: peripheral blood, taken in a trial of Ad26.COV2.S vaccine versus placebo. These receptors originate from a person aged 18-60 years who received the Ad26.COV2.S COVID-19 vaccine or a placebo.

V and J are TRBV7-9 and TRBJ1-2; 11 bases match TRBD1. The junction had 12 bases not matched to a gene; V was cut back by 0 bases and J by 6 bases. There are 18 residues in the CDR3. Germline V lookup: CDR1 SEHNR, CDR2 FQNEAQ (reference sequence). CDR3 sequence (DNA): TGTGCCAGCAGCTTAGCGCGGCTTGGGACAGGGGGAAAGAATGGCTACACCTTC. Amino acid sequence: CASSLARLGTGGKNGYTF.

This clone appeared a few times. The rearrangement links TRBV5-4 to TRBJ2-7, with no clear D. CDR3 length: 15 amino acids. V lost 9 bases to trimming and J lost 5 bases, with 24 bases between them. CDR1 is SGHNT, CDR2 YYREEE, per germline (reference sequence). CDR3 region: CATGPGPRPDHEQYF. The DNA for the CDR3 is TGTGCCACCGGGCCGGGCCCTCGACCCGACCACGAGCAGTACTTC.

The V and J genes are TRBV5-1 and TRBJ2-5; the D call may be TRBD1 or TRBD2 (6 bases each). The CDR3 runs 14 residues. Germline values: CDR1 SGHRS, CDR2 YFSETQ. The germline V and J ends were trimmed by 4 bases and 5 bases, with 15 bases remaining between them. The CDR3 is CASSPGGRGETQYF. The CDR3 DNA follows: TGCGCCAGCAGCCCCGGGGGCCGTGGGGAGACCCAGTACTTC.

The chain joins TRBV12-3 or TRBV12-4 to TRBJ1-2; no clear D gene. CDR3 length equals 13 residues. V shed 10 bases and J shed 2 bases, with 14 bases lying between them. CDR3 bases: TGTGCCATCAGACTGGGCAGCAACTATGGCTACACCTTC. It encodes CAIRLGSNYGYTF.

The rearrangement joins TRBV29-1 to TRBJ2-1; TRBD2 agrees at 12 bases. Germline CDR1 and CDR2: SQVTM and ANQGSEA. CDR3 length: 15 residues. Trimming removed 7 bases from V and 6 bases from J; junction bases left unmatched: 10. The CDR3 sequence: CSGETSGGVSNEQFF. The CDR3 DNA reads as TGCAGCGGCGAGACTAGCGGGGGAGTAAGCAATGAGCAGTTCTTC.

The CDR3 DNA follows: TGTGCCAGTAGTTCCGGGCCCCCACAGCGGGAGCAGTTCTTC. It codes for CASSSGPPQREQFF. The genes are TRBV19 and TRBJ2-1; maybe TRBD2 (5 bases). V dropped 5 bases and J dropped 10 bases, with 18 bases sitting between them. Per germline, CDR1 LNHDA and CDR2 SQIVND (reference sequence). CDR3 length: 14 amino acids.

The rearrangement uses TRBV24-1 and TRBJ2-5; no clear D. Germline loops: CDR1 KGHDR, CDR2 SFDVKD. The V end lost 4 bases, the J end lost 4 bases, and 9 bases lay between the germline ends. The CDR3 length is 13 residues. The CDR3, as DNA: TGTGCCACCAGTGACCCGGTAGGAGAGACCCAGTACTTC. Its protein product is CATSDPVGETQYF.

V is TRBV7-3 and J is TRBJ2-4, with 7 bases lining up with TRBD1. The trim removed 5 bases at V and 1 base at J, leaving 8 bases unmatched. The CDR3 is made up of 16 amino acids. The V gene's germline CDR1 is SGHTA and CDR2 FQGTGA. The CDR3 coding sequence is TGTGCCAGCAGCACCGGCCCGACAGGGGCCAAAAACATTCAGTACTTC. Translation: CASSTGPTGAKNIQYF.

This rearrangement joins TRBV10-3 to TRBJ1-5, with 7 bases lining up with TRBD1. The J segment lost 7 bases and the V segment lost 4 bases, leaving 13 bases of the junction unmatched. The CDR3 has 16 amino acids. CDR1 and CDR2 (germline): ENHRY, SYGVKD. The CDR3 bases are TGTGCCATCAGTGTTTCCGACAGGGAACACGGCCAGCCCCAGCATTTT. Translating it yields CAISVSDREHGQPQHF.

CDR3 sequence (DNA): TGTGCCAGTAGTAGACGGGACAGGGGGGCCAATCAGCCCCAGCATTTT. It yields the protein CASSRRDRGANQPQHF. V and J are TRBV19 and TRBJ1-5; 11 bases are shared with TRBD1. The V gene's germline CDR1 is LNHDA and CDR2 SQIVND (reference sequence). This CDR3 is 16 amino acids long. Trimming removed 4 bases from V and 3 bases from J; junction bases left unmatched: 5.

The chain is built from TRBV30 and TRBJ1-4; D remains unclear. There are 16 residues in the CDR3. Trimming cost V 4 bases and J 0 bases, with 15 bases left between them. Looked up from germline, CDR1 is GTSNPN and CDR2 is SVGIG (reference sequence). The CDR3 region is CAWTGGYSATNEKLFF. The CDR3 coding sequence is TGTGCCTGGACCGGAGGATATTCGGCAACTAATGAAAAACTGTTTTTT.

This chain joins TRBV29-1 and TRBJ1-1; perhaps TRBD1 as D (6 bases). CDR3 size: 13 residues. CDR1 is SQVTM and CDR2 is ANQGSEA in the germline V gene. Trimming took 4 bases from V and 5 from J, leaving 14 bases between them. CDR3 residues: CSVVGRGGTEAFF. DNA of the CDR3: TGCAGCGTTGTAGGGCGAGGGGGGACTGAAGCTTTCTTT.

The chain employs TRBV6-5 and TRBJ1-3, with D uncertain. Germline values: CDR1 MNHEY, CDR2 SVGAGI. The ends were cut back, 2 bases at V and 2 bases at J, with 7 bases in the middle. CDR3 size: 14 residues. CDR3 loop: CASSYGEAGNTIYF. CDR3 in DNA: TGTGCCAGCAGTTACGGAGAGGCTGGAAACACCATATATTTT.

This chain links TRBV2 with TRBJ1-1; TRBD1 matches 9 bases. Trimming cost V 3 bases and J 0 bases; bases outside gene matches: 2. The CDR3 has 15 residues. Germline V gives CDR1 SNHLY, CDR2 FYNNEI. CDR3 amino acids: CASSEGTGLNTEAFF. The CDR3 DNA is TGTGCCAGCAGTGAGGGGACAGGGCTGAACACTGAAGCTTTCTTT.

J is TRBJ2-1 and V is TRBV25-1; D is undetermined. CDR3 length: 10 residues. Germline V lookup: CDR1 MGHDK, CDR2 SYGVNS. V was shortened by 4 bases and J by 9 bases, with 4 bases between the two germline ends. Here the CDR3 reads CASSASEQFF. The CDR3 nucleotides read TGTGCCAGCAGTGCCAGTGAGCAGTTCTTC.

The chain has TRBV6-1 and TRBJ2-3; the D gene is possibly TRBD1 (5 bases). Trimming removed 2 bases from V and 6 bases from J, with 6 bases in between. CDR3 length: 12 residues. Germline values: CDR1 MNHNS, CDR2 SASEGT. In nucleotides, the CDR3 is TGTGCCAGCAGTGAATGGGGCGATACGCAGTATTTT. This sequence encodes CASSEWGDTQYF.

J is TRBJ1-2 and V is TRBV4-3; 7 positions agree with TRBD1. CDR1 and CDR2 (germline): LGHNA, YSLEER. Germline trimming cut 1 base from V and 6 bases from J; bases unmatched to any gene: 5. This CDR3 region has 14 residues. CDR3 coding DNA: TGCGCCAGCAGCCAAGTGGAAGGGGGCGATGGCTACACCTTC. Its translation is CASSQVEGGDGYTF.

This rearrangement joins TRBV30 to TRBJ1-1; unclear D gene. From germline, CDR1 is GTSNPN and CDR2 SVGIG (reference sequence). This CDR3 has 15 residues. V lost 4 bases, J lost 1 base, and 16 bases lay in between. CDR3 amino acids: CAWIGRLVGNTEAFF. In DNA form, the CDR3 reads TGTGCCTGGATTGGTCGACTTGTTGGGAACACTGAAGCTTTCTTT. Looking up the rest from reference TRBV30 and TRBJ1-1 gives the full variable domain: SQTIHQWPATLVQPVGSPLSLECTVEGTSNPNLYWYRQAAGRGLQLLFYSVGIGQISSEVPQNLSASRPQDRQFILSSKKLLLSDSGFYLCAWIGRLVGNTEAFFGQGTRLTVV.

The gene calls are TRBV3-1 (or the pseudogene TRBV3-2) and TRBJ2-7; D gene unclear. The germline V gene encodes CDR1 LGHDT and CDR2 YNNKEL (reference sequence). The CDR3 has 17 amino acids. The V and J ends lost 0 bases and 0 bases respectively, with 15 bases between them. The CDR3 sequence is CASSQDLVGQFSYEQYF. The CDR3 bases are TGTGCCAGCAGCCAAGATCTCGTCGGCCAGTTCTCCTACGAGCAGTACTTC.

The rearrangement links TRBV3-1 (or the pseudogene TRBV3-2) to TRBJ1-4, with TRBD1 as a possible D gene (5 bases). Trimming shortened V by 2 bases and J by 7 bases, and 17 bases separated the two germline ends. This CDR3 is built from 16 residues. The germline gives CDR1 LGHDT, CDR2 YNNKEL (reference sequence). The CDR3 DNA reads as TGTGCCAGCAGCCAATATTATCGCAGGGTGGCTGAAAAACTGTTTTTT. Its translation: CASSQYYRRVAEKLFF.